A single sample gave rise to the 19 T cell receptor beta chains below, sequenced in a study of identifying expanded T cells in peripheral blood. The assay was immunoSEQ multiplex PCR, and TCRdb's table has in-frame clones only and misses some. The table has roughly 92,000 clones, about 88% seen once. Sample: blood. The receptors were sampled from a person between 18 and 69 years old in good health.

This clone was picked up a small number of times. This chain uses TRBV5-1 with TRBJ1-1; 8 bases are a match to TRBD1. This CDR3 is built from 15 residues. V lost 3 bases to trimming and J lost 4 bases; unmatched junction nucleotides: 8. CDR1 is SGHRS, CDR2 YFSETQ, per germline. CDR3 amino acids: CASSYRGQGSTEAFF. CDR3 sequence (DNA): TGCGCCAGCAGCTACCGCGGACAGGGTTCCACTGAAGCTTTCTTT.

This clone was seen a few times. The CDR3 DNA reads TGTGCCAGCAGTGACGGTGGGCCCAACCCCAACGAGCAGTACTTC. Translated, it gives CASSDGGPNPNEQYF. The genes are TRBV6-4 and TRBJ2-7; D uncertain. Germline CDR1 and CDR2: MRHNA and SNTAGT. Trimming took 2 bases from V and 5 from J, leaving 16 bases between them. CDR3 length equals 15 residues.

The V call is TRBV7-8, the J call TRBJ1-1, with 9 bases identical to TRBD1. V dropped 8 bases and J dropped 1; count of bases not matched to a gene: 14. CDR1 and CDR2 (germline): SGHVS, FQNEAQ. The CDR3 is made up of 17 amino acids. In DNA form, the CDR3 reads TGTGCCAGCGCCCTTTACAGGGGGCGCCGGGGGAACACTGAAGCTTTCTTT. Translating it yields CASALYRGRRGNTEAFF.

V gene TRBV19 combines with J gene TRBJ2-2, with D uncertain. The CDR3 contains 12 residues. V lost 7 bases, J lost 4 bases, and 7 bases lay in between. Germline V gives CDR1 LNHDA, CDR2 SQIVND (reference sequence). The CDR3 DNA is TGTGCCAGTACCGGACCCACCGGGGAGCTGTTTTTT. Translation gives CASTGPTGELFF.

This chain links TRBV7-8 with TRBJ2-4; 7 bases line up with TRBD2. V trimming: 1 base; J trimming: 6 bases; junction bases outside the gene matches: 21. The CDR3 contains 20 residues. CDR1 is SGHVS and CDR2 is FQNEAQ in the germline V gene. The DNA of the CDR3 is TGTGCCAGCAGCTTAGTGGCGGGGGTCCGCCTCGAGGACCTACGAAACATTCAGTACTTC. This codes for CASSLVAGVRLEDLRNIQYF.

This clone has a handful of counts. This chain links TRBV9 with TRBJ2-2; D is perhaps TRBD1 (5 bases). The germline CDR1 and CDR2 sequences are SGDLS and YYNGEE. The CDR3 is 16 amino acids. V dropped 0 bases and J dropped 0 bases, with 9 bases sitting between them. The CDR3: CASSVGVRANTGELFF. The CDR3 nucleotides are TGTGCCAGCAGCGTAGGGGTCAGGGCGAACACCGGGGAGCTGTTTTTT.

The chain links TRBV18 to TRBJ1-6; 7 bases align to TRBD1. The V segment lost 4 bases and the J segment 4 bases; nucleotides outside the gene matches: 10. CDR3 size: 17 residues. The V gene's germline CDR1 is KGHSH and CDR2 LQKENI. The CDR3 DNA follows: TGTGCCAGCTCACTAACGTTACCGGGACAGTATAATTCACCCCTCCACTTT. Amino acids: CASSLTLPGQYNSPLHF.

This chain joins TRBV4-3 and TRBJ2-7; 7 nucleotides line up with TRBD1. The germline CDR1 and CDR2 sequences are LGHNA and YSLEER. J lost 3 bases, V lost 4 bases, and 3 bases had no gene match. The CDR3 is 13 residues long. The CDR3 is CASSLRDSYEQYF. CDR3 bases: TGCGCCAGCAGCCTCCGGGACAGCTACGAGCAGTACTTC.

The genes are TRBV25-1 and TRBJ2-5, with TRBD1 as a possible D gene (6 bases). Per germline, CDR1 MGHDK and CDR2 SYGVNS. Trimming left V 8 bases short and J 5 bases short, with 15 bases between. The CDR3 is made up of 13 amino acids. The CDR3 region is CASSLGQSETQYF. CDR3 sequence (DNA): TGTGCCAGCTCGCTCGGACAGTCTGAGACCCAGTACTTC.

This chain's CDR3 is CASSASGGYIYNEQFF. DNA for the CDR3: TGTGCCAGCTCAGCTAGCGGGGGTTATATATACAATGAGCAGTTCTTC. The chain recombines TRBV2 with TRBJ2-1; 10 bases line up with TRBD2. The CDR3 length is 16 residues. V was pared by 8 bases and J by 4 bases, with 11 bases of the junction left unmatched. Germline values: CDR1 SNHLY, CDR2 FYNNEI.

This CDR3 is CATSARGQTPAPLHF. CDR3 coding DNA: TGTGCCACCAGCGCAAGAGGGCAGACCCCGGCGCCCCTCCACTTT. The gene calls are TRBV15 and TRBJ1-6; no clear D. Germline assignment: CDR1 LNHNV and CDR2 YYDKDF (reference sequence). Between the trimmed V and J ends, which lost 5 bases and 13 bases, there was a span of 21 bases. The CDR3 has 15 amino acids.

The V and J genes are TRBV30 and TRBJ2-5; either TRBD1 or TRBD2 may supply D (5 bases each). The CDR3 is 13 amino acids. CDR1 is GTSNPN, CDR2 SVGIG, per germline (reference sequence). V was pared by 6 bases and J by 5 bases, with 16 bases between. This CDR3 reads CACSPPGLETQYF. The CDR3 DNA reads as TGTGCCTGCAGCCCACCGGGGCTGGAGACCCAGTACTTC.

The CDR3 is CASRHGQGNTEAFF. CDR3 sequence (DNA): TGCGCCAGCAGGCACGGACAGGGAAACACTGAAGCTTTCTTT. The chain combines TRBV10-2 with TRBJ1-1; 8 bases are a match to TRBD1. The J segment lost 2 bases and the V segment lost 6 bases, leaving 5 bases of the junction unmatched. The germline CDR1 and CDR2 sequences are WSHSY and SAAADI. CDR3 size: 14 residues.

CDR3 in amino acids: CASSPPGQGYTGELFF. The DNA of the CDR3 is TGTGCCAGCAGCCCGCCGGGACAGGGATACACCGGGGAGCTGTTTTTT. The V call is TRBV11-2, the J call TRBJ2-2; 9 bases align to TRBD1. Looked up from germline, CDR1 is SGHAT and CDR2 is FQNNGV. This CDR3 has 16 amino acids. J lost 3 bases, V lost 5 bases, and 7 bases had no gene match.

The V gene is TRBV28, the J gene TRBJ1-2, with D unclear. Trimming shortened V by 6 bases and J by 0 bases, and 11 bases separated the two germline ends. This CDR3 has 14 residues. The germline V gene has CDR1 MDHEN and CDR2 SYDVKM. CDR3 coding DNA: TGTGCCAGCAGGCCCTGGAACCCTAACTATGGCTACACCTTC. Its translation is CASRPWNPNYGYTF.

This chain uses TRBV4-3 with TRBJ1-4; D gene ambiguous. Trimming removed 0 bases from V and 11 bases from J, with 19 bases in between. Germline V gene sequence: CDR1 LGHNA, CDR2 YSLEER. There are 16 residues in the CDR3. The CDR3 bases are TGCGCCAGCAGCCAAGAAAGCTGGTCAGGTGGTACGAAACTGTTTTTT. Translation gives CASSQESWSGGTKLFF.

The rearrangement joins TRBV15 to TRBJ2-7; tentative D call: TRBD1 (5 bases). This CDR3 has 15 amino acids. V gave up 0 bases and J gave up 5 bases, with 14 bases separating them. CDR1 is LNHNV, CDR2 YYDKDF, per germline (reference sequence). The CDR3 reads CATSRDRQGRDEQYF. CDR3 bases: TGTGCCACCAGCAGAGATCGCCAGGGAAGGGACGAGCAGTACTTC.

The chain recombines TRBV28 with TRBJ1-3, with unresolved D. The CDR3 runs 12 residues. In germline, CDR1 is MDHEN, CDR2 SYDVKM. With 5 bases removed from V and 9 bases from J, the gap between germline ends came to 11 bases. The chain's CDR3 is CASSLVRGTIYF. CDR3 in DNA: TGTGCCAGCAGTCTGGTTCGGGGCACCATATATTTT.

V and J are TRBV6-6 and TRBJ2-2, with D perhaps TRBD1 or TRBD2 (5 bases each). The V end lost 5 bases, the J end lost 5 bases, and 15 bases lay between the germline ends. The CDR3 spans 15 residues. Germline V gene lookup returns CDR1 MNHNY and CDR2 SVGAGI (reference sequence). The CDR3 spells CASSGGSDGTGELFF. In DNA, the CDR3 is TGTGCCAGCAGTGGGGGATCCGACGGGACCGGGGAGCTGTTTTTT.